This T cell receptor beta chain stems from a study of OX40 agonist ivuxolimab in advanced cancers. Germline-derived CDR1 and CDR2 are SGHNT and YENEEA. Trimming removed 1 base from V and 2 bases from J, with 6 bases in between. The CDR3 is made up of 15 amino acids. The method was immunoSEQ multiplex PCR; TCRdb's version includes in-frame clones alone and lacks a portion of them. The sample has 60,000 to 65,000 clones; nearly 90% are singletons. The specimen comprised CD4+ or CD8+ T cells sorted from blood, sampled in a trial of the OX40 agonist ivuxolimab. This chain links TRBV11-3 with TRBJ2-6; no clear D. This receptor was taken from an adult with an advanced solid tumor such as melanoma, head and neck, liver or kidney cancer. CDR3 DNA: TGTGCCAGCAGCTTAGGGGGAACTGGGGCCAACGTCCTGACTTTC. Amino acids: CASSLGGTGANVLTF.